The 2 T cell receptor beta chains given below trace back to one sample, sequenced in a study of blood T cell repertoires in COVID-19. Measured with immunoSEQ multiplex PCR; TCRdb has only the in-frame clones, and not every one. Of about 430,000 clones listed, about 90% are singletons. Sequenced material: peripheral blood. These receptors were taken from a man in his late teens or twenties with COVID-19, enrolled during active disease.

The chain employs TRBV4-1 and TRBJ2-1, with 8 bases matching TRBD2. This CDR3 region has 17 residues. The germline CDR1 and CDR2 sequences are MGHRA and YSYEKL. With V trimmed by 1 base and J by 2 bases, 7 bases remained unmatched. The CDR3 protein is CASSQGGGGLAYNEQFF. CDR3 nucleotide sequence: TGCGCCAGCAGCCAAGGAGGGGGGGGACTAGCCTACAATGAGCAGTTCTTC.

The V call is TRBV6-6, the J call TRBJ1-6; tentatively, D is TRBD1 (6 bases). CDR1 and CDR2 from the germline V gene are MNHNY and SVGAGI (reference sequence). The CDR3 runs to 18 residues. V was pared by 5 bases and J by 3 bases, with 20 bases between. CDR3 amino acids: CASSGSLGTRDYNSPLHF. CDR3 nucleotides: TGTGCCAGCAGTGGATCCCTAGGGACAAGAGACTATAATTCACCCCTCCACTTT.